The present T cell receptor beta chain was sequenced within a study of T-cell reconstitution after alpha-beta-depleted transplantation in children. This clonotype was seen only a few times. The TCRbeta library was prepared with unique molecular identifiers. MiXCR, applied by TCRdb to the PCR reads, yields one record per CDR3 protein. The repertoire holds approximately 420,000 distinct CDR3 sequences, with around 9.9% as singletons. The CDR3 has 15 residues. The V and J ends lost 2 bases and 2 bases respectively, with 11 bases between them. Germline CDR1 reads SGHRS; CDR2 reads YFSETQ. J is TRBJ2-1 and V is TRBV5-1, with D perhaps given as TRBD1 or TRBD2 (5 bases each). This receptor was obtained from a human donor who donated a stem cell graft to a child with acute myeloid leukemia. The source material was PBMCs from the stem cell graft donor, sampled from the stem cell graft. The CDR3 region is CASSFRDGTYNEQFF. In DNA, the CDR3 is TGCGCCAGCAGCTTCCGGGACGGCACCTACAATGAGCAGTTCTTC.